The sequence of this T cell receptor beta chain was determined in a study of beta chain features in type 1 diabetes. TCRB transcripts that were expressed got sequenced, as all of the isolated RNA had been reverse transcribed. The table came from immunoSEQ multiplex PCR; TCRdb's copy has only in-frame clones and leaves some out. Of about 350,000 clones in the sample, around 19% are singletons; the top ten hold approximately 0.043%. The table lists this clone with a few counts. The sequenced sample consisted of naive CD4+ T cells from blood. This TCR came from a woman in her late teens or twenties in good health.

The CDR3 loop reads CASSQEWAQLIGGYEQYF. The CDR3 DNA sequence: TGCGCCAGCAGCCAAGAGTGGGCGCAGCTGATAGGGGGATACGAGCAGTACTTC. The rearrangement joins TRBV4-1 to TRBJ2-7; the D gene is possibly TRBD1 (6 bases). Trimming shortened V by 0 bases and J by 4 bases, and 22 bases separated the two germline ends. CDR1 is MGHRA, CDR2 YSYEKL, per germline. The CDR3 contains 18 residues.